This TCR beta chain was retrieved from a study of tumour-infiltrating T cells in Burkitt lymphoma. Findings of the study overall: Public clonotypes, several, appeared across numerous Burkitt lymphoma patients.

The protocol was immunoSEQ multiplex PCR, while the TCRdb copy is restricted to in-frame clones and leaves out a portion. Seen here are some 2,000 clones, roughly 12% observed once, and the top ten hold roughly 7.3%. As regards this clone: Its antigen is currently unknown.

This CDR3 is 10 amino acids long. Trimming left V 2 bases short and J 10 bases short, with 8 bases between. CDR1 is DFQATT and CDR2 is SNEGSKA in the germline V gene (reference sequence). Specimen: tumor tissue. The V and J genes are TRBV20-1 and TRBJ1-1; D uncertain. The TCR comes from a human donor with Burkitt lymphoma. In nucleotides, the CDR3 is TGCAGTGCTAGATACCCGGGAGCTTTCTTT. It translates to CSARYPGAFF.